This T cell receptor beta chain comes out of a study of T cells in narcolepsy. In its sample, this clone was seen once. No antigen is known for it. Some clones are missing from TCRdb's copy, which holds only in-frame ones; the method was immunoSEQ multiplex PCR. The table shows over 25,000 clones, with under 90% occurring only once. Study conclusions and caveats: Some memory CD4+ repertoires had no autoreactive clone sequences.

The CDR3 runs to 15 residues. The ends were cut back, 8 bases at V and 0 bases at J, with 17 bases in the middle. In germline, CDR1 is MNHEY, CDR2 SVGAGI. The chain carries TRBV6-5 and TRBJ2-7; tentative D call: TRBD1 (6 bases). This TCR came from a human donor with narcolepsy. The material sequenced was CD45RA- memory CD4+ T cells from PBMCs. CDR3 sequence: CASRTGQLNSYEQYF. The CDR3 DNA is TGTGCCAGCCGGACCGGACAGCTCAACTCCTACGAGCAGTACTTC.